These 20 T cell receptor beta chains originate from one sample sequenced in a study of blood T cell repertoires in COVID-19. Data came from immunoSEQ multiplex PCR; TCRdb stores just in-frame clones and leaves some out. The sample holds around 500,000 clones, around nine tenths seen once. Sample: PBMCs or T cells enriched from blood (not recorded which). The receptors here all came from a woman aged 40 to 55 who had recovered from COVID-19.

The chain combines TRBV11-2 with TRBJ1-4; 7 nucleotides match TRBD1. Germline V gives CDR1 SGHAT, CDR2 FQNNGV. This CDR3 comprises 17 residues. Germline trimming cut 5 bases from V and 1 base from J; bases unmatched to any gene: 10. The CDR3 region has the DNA TGTGCCAGCAGCGCCCGGACAGGCTCCCGAACTAATGAAAAACTGTTTTTT. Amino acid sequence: CASSARTGSRTNEKLFF.

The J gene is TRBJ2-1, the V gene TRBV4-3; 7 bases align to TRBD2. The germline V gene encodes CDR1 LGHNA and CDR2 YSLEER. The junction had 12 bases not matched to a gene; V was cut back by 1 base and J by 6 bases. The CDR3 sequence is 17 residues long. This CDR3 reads CASSQALGGSLGNEQFF. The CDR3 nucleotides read TGCGCCAGCAGCCAAGCTCTTGGCGGGAGTCTGGGCAATGAGCAGTTCTTC.

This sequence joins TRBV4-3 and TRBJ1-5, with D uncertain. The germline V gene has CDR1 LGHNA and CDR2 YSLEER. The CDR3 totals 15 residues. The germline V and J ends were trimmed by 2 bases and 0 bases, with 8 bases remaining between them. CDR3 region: CASSQFAGSNQPQHF. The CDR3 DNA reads TGCGCCAGCAGCCAATTCGCCGGTAGCAATCAGCCCCAGCATTTT.

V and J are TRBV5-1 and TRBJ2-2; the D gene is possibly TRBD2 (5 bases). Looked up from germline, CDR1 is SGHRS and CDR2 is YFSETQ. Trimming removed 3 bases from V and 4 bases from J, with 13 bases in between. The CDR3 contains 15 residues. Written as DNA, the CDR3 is TGCGCCAGCAGCTCGGGATTCGCGGGCACCGGGGAGCTGTTTTTT. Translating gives CASSSGFAGTGELFF.

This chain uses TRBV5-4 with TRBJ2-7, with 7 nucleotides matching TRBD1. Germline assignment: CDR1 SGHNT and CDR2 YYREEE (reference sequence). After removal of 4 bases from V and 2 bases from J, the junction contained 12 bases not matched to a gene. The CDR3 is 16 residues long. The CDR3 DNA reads TGTGCCAGCAGCACTGGCCCCGGGACAGTACCCTACGAGCAGTACTTC. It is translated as CASSTGPGTVPYEQYF.

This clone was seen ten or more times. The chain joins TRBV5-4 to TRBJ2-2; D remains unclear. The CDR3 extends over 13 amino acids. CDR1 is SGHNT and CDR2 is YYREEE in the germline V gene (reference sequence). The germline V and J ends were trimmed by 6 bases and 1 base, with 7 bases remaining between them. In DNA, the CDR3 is TGTGCCAGCAACATCGAGAACACCGGGGAGCTGTTTTTT. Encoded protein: CASNIENTGELFF.

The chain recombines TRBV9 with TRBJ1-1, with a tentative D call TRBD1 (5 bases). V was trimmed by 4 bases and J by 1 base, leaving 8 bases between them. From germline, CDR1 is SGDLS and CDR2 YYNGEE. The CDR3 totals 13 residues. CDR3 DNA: TGTGCCAGCAGCTTTGGACAGAACACTGAAGCTTTCTTT. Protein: CASSFGQNTEAFF.

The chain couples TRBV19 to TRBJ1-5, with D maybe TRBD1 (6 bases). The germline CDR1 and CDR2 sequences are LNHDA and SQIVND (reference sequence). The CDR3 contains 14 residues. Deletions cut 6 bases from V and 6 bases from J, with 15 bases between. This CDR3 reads CASRLQGSAQPQHF. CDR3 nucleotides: TGTGCCAGTAGGCTACAGGGATCAGCTCAGCCCCAGCATTTT.

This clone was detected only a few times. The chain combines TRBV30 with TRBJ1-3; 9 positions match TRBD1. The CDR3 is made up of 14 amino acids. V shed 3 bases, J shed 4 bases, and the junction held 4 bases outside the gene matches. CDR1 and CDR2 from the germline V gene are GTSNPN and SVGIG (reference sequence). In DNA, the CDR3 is TGTGCCTGGAGGGGGACAGGGTCAGGAAACACCATATATTTT. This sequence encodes CAWRGTGSGNTIYF.

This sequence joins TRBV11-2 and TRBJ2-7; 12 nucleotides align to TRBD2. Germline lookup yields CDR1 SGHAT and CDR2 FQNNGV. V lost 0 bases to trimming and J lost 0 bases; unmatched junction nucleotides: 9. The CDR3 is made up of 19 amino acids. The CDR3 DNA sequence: TGTGCCAGCAGCTTAGATTTGGTACTAGCGGGAGGTAGCTCCTACGAGCAGTACTTC. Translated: CASSLDLVLAGGSSYEQYF.

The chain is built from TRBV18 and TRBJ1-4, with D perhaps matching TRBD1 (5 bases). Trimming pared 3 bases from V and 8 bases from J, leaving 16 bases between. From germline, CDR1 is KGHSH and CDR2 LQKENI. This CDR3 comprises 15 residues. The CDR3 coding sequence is TGTGCCAGCTCACCTAATACAGGTCTCAACGAAAAACTGTTTTTT. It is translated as CASSPNTGLNEKLFF.

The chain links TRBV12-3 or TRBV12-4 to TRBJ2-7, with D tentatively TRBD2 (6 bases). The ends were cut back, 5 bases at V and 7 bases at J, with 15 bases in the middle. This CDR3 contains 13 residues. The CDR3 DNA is TGTGCCAGCAGTCGGGACTCGCCTCTGGAGCAGTACTTC. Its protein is CASSRDSPLEQYF.

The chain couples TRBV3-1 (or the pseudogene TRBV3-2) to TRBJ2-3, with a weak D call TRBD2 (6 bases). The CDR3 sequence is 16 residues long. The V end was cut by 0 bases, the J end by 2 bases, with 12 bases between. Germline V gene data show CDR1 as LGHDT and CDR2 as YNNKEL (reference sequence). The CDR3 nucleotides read TGTGCCAGCAGCCAAGAGGTGCTAGCGCTCACAGATACGCAGTATTTT. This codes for CASSQEVLALTDTQYF.

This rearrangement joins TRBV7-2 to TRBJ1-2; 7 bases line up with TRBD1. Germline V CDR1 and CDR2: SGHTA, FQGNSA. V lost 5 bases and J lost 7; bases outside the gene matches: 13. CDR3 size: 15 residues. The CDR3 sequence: CASSPGQVVTGGYTF. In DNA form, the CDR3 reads TGTGCCAGCAGCCCCGGACAGGTAGTAACGGGTGGCTACACCTTC.

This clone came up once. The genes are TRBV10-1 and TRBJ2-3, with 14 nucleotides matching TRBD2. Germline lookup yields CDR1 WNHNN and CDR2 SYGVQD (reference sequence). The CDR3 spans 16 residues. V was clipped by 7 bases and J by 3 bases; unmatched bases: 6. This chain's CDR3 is CASTRLAGGRTDTQYF. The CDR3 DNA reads TGCGCCAGCACCAGACTAGCGGGAGGGAGGACAGATACGCAGTATTTT.

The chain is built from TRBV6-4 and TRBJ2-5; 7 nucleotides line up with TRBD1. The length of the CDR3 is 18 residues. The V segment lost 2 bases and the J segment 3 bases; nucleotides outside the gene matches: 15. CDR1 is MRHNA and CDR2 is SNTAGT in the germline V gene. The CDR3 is CASSDPIVRDRPEETQYF. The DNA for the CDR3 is TGTGCCAGCAGTGACCCGATAGTCCGGGACAGACCTGAAGAGACCCAGTACTTC.

The CDR3 loop is CASSAQGIWPQHF. The DNA for the CDR3 is TGTGCCAGCAGTGCGCAGGGCATCTGGCCCCAGCATTTT. This sequence joins TRBV2 and TRBJ1-5, with D possibly being TRBD1 (5 bases). The V gene's germline CDR1 is SNHLY and CDR2 FYNNEI. There are 13 residues in the CDR3. Trimming took off 4 bases at V and 9 bases at J, with 13 bases between the two ends.

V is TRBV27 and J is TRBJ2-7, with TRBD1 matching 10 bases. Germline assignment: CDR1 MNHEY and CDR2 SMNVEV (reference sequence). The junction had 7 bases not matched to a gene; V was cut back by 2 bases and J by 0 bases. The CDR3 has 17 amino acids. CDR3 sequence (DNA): TGTGCCAGCAGTTTAACAAACCGGGACAGGGGCTCCTACGAGCAGTACTTC. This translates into CASSLTNRDRGSYEQYF.

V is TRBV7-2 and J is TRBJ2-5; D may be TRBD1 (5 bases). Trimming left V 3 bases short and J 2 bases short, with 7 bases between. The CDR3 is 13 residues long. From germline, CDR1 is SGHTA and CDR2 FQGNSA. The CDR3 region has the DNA TGTGCCAGCAGCTTTACAGGACAAGAGACCCAGTACTTC. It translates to CASSFTGQETQYF.

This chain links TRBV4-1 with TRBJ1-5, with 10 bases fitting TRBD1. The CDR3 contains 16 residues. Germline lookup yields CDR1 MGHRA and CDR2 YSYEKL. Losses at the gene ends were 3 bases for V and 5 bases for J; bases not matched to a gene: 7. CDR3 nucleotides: TGCGCCAGCAGCCAGGAGGACAGGGGGACCCATCAGCCCCAGCATTTT. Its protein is CASSQEDRGTHQPQHF.